Detailed here is one T cell receptor beta chain. Profiling relied on immunoSEQ multiplex PCR, and the TCRdb table lists in-frame clones only, not all of them. The data contain about 130,000 clones, around 81% of them singletons. The CDR3 extends over 15 amino acids. The V gene lost 10 bases and the J gene lost 6 bases, with 21 bases spanning the gap. Germline assignment: CDR1 LNHDA and CDR2 SQIVND (reference sequence). The data stem from a study of blood T cell repertoires in COVID-19. Study as a whole: The United States, Italy and Spain were the sources of the acute and convalescent COVID-19 samples.

The sequence came from a man aged 60-69 years with acute or convalescent COVID-19. Sequencing was carried out using peripheral blood. This sequence joins TRBV19 and TRBJ1-4; D might be TRBD1 (6 bases). The CDR3 DNA reads as TGTGCCACAAACACGGGGAGCAGGGGTGATGAAAAACTGTTTTTT. Its protein product is CATNTGSRGDEKLFF.